This T cell receptor beta chain was profiled in a study of blood T cell repertoires in COVID-19. At the level of the study: COVID-19 samples from acute and convalescent phases originated in the United States, Italy and Spain. Sample material is recorded as cDNA or gDNA derived from T cells, B-cell-depleted T cells, or PBMCs.

The CDR3 covers 13 residues. V was clipped by 5 bases and J by 4 bases; unmatched bases: 3. Germline values: CDR1 SGHTA, CDR2 FQGTGA. Original processing notes: Estimation of nucleated cell counts was performed using reference gene primer amplification. TCRdb keeps only in-frame clones here, not all; method: immunoSEQ multiplex PCR. V and J calls and clone size are those listed in that table; D and trimming were worked out from the DNA. In the table there are 49,000 or so clones, roughly 80% of which are singletons. This sequence joins TRBV7-3 and TRBJ1-1; 8 bases align to TRBD1. The origin of this receptor is a man between 60 and 75 years old with active COVID-19. Sample: peripheral blood. CDR3 residues: CASSQDRGTEAFF. The CDR3 nucleotides read TGTGCCAGCAGCCAAGACAGGGGCACTGAAGCTTTCTTT.